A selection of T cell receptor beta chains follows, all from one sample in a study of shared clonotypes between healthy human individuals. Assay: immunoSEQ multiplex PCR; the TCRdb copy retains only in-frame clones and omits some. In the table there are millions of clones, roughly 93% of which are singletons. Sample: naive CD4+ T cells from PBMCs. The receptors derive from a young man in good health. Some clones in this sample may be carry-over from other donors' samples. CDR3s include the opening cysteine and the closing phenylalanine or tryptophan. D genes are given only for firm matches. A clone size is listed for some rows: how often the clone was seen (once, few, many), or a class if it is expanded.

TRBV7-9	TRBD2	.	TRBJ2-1	TGTGCCAGCAGCTTAGGAGCGGGAGGCTACAATGAGCAGTTCTTC	CASSLGAGGYNEQFF
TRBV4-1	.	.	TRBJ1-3	TGCGCCAGCAGCCAAGCCCTGGGGGACTCTGGAAACACCATATATTTT	CASSQALGDSGNTIYF
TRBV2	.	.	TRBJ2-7	TGTGCCAGCAGTGAGGGGGGGGCAGCACTATACGAGCAGTACTTC	CASSEGGAALYEQYF
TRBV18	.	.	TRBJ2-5	TGTGCCAGCTCACCCGACCAAGAGACCCAGTACTTC	CASSPDQETQYF
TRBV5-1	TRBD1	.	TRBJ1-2	TGCGCCAGCAGCTGGGGACAGGGCAACTATGGCTACACCTTC	CASSWGQGNYGYTF
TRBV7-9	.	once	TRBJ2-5	TGTGCCAGCAGCTCTTTAATGAGGCAAGAGACCCAGTACTTC	CASSSLMRQETQYF
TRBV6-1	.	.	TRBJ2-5	TGTGCCAGCAGTGACGGTCGGGGGTCAAGACTAGAGACCCAGTACTTC	CASSDGRGSRLETQYF
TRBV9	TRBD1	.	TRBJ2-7	TGTGCCAGCAGCGTAGCTACAGGGGGCGCGTACGAGCAGTACTTC	CASSVATGGAYEQYF
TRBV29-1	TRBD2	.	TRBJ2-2	TGCAGCTCGACTAGCGGGATTTCCGGGGAGCTGTTTTTT	CSSTSGISGELFF
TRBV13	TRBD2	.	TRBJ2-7	TGTGCCAGCAGCCTTAGCGGGAGCAGTGAGCAGTACTTC	CASSLSGSSEQYF
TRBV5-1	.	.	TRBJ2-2	TGCGCCAGCAGCCCAACGGGTCTCAACACCGGGGAGCTGTTTTTT	CASSPTGLNTGELFF
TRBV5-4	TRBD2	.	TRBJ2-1	TGTGCCAGCAGCAGGCAACGGGGAGGGATCGGTGAGCAGTTCTTC	CASSRQRGGIGEQFF
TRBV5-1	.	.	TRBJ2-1	TGCGCCAGCAGCCCCCTCTGGACAGCCTCCTCCGGCTCCTACAATGAGCAGTTCTTC	CASSPLWTASSGSYNEQFF
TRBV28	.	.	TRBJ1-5	TGTGCCAGCAGTTTCCTCCGGGACTCCCTGGGTCAGCCCCAGCATTTT	CASSFLRDSLGQPQHF
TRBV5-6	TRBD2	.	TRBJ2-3	TGTGCCAGCAGCAGGACTAGCGGGATGGTTACGCAGTATTTT	CASSRTSGMVTQYF
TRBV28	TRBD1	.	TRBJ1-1	TGTGCCAGCAGTCCGGCAGGGGGGACGGTTTGGGCTTTCTTT	CASSPAGGTVWAFF
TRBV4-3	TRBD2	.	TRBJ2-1	TGCGCCAGCAGCCAAGATCCGGCCTTTGCCGGACTAGCGGGGGGTGGCAATGAGCAGTTCTTC	CASSQDPAFAGLAGGGNEQFF
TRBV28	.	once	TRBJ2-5	TGTGCCAGCAGTTTCGGTAGAGTCGGGGCCGAGACCCAGTACTTC	CASSFGRVGAETQYF
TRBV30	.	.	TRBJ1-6	TGTGCCTGGAGTGAGGCACCCCAGGGGAATTCACCCCTCCACTTT	CAWSEAPQGNSPLHF
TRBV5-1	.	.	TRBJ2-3	TGCGCCAGCAGCTTGACTGGGACCACAGATACGCAGTATTTT	CASSLTGTTDTQYF
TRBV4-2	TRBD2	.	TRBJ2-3	TGTGCCAGCAGCCAAGAGATATCGACTAGCGGGAGCACAGATACGCAGTATTTT	CASSQEISTSGSTDTQYF
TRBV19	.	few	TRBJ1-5	TGTGCCAGTAGCGGGACACACAATCAGCCCCAGCATTTT	CASSGTHNQPQHF
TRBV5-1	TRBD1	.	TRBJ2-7	TGCGCCAGCAGTCCGAAGCCGGGACAGTCCTACGAGCAGTACTTC	CASSPKPGQSYEQYF
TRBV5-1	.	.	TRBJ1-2	TGCGCCAGCAGCTTGGTTTTAGGGGAATATGGCTACACCTTC	CASSLVLGEYGYTF
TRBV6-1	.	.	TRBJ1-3	TGTGCCAGCAGTGAATATGGCGGAGCGGGTAACACCATATATTTT	CASSEYGGAGNTIYF
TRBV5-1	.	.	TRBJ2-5	TGCGCCAGCAGCTCAGGGGCGGAGGAGACCCAGTACTTC	CASSSGAEETQYF
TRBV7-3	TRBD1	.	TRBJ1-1	TGTGCCAGCAGCCCATCCGGGACAGGGTACACTGAAGCTTTCTTT	CASSPSGTGYTEAFF
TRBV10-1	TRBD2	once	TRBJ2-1	TGCGCCAGCAGTAGTGAACGGGAGGACCCTAGGAATGAGCAGTTCTTC	CASSSEREDPRNEQFF
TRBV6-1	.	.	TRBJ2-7	TGTGCCAGCACCTTTACAGGATCAGCCTCCGAGCAGTACTTC	CASTFTGSASEQYF
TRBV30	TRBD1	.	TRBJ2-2	TGTGCCTGGAGAGGGATGGGACAGGGCGTCTCCGGGGAGCTGTTTTTT	CAWRGMGQGVSGELFF
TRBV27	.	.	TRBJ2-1	TGTGCCAGCAGTTCTAGTCATTGGGACAATGAGCAGTTCTTC	CASSSSHWDNEQFF
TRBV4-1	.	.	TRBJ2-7	TGCGCCAGCAGCCAAGCCGCGGAGGCGTCAGGAGCATACGAGCAGTACTTC	CASSQAAEASGAYEQYF
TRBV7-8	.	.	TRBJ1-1	TGTGCCAGCAGCTTAGGACTGGGAACTGAAGCTTTCTTT	CASSLGLGTEAFF
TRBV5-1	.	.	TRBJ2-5	TGCGCCAGCAGCTCAACCGGGATACAAGAGACCCAGTACTTC	CASSSTGIQETQYF
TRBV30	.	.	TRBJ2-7	TGTGCCTGGAGTCGAGCAGGGAAGCCATTTTACGAGCAGTACTTC	CAWSRAGKPFYEQYF
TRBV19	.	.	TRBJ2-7	TGTGCCAGTAGTCCTTGGTCCTACGAGCAGTACTTC	CASSPWSYEQYF
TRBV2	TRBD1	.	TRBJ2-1	TGTGCCAGCAGGAACAGGGGGTACAATGAGCAGTTCTTC	CASRNRGYNEQFF
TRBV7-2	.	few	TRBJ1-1	TGTGCCAGCAGCTCTCAGGGGTGGACTGAAGCTTTCTTT	CASSSQGWTEAFF
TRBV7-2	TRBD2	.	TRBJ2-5	TGTGCCAGCAGCTCCGGGTTGAGCGGGAACGCCCTTGGGGAGACCCAGTACTTC	CASSSGLSGNALGETQYF
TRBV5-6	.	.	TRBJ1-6	TGTGCCAGCAGCTTGTATCAGCATAATTCACCCCTCCACTTT	CASSLYQHNSPLHF
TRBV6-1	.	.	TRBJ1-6	TGTGCCAGCAGTGAAGCACAGCATCGTAATTCACCCCTCCACTTT	CASSEAQHRNSPLHF
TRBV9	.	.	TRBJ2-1	TGTGCCAGCAGCGTAGGTGGGGGGCGCTACAATGAGCAGTTCTTC	CASSVGGGRYNEQFF
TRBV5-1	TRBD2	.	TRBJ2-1	TGCGCCAGCAGCTTGGAAGCGGGAGGGGACAATGAGCAGTTCTTC	CASSLEAGGDNEQFF
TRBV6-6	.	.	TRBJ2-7	TGTGCCAGCAGTACGACCCGCTACGAGCAGTACTTC	CASSTTRYEQYF
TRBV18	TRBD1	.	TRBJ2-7	TGTGCCAGCTCACCCCGGACAGGGGAGAGCTACGAGCAGTACTTC	CASSPRTGESYEQYF
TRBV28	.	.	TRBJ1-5	TGTGCCAGCAGTCCACAGGGTTATCAGCCCCAGCATTTT	CASSPQGYQPQHF
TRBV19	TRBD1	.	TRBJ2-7	TGTGCCAGTAGTACCGGGACAGGCTCTCTCGAGCAGTACTTC	CASSTGTGSLEQYF
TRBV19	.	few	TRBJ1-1	TGTGCCAGTAGCACGACAGAAAACACTGAAGCTTTCTTT	CASSTTENTEAFF
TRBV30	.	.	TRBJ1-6	TGTGCCTGGAGTGTAAAAGGCTATAATTCACCCCTCCACTTT	CAWSVKGYNSPLHF
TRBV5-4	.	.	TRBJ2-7	TGTGCCAGCAGTTTCGGCCTAACAACACCCTCCGAGCAGTACTTC	CASSFGLTTPSEQYF
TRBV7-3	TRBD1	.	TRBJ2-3	TGTGCCAGCAGCTCCAGGGACAGGGAGACAGATACGCAGTATTTT	CASSSRDRETDTQYF
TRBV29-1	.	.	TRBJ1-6	TGCAGCGTGCGGACCGCCGGCTATAATTCACCCCTCCACTTT	CSVRTAGYNSPLHF
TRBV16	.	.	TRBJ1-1	TGTGCCAGCAGCCAGCAACCTGGGGCTCCGGCCGGGGCTTTCTTT	CASSQQPGAPAGAFF
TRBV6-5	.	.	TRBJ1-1	TGTGCCAGCAGTTACGCAGGAAAGAACACTGAAGCTTTCTTT	CASSYAGKNTEAFF
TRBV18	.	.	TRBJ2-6	TGTGCCAGCTCACCTTATTTTTCGGGACAAAGCTCTGGGGCCAACGTCCTGACTTTC	CASSPYFSGQSSGANVLTF
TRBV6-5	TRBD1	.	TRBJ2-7	TGTGCCAGCAGTGAACATGGGACAGGGCGAGAGCAGTACTTC	CASSEHGTGREQYF
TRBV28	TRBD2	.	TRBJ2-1	TGTGCCAGCAGCAACCCTTTCGCTAGCGGGAGCCACAATGAGCAGTTCTTC	CASSNPFASGSHNEQFF
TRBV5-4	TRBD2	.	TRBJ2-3	TGTGCCAGCAGCCTAGGACTAGCGGGAGGCGATACGCAGTATTTT	CASSLGLAGGDTQYF